The following is a T cell receptor (beta chain) sequence with its context. The target antigen is unknown. The CDR3 is made up of 16 amino acids. The germline V gene encodes CDR1 MNHEY and CDR2 SVGAGI. The data are from a study of cytomegalovirus exposure and HLA in healthy donors. Across the study: Around 80 million unique TCR sequences came from HLA-typed donors in an early release.

In the PCR, 60 Vbeta and 13 Jbeta primers were used. TCRdb keeps only in-frame clones here, not all; method: immunoSEQ multiplex PCR. The table lists 100,000 to 150,000 clones, about three quarters of them singletons, with about 2.6% in the top ten. The study's findings and limits: Indistinguishable V segments such as TRBV6-2 and TRBV6-3 were excluded. An apparent linkage of common viral pathogens to several of the most significant clusters emerged in a later analysis. Per a prior analysis, the majority of TCR beta V segments were productive roughly 87% or roughly 30% of the time.

Sequences were obtained from PBMCs. This chain links TRBV6-5 with TRBJ2-5; 11 nucleotides match TRBD2. The J call may be incorrect, as the DNA end agrees better with TRBJ2-7. The TCR comes from a human donor in good health. The CDR3 region is CASSYSPSGGFYEQYF. CDR3 DNA sequence: TGTGCCAGCAGTTACTCACCTAGCGGGGGGTTCTACGAGCAGTACTTC.